The 21 T cell receptor beta chains presented below share a single source sample, sequenced in a study of OX40 agonist ivuxolimab in advanced cancers. Profiling relied on immunoSEQ multiplex PCR, and the TCRdb table lists in-frame clones only, not all of them. The sample consists of some 61,000 clones, about 90% of them appearing once. The source material was CD4+ or CD8+ T cells sorted from blood, sampled in a trial of the OX40 agonist ivuxolimab. Source of these receptors: an adult with an advanced solid tumor such as melanoma, head and neck, liver or kidney cancer.

The chain couples TRBV27 to TRBJ1-4; no clear D. Germline CDR1 reads MNHEY; CDR2 reads SMNVEV (reference sequence). The length of the CDR3 is 17 residues. V lost 5 bases, J lost 3 bases, and 19 bases lay in between. CDR3 nucleotide sequence: TGTGCCAGCAGTCCCTTTAGGAATAGGATAGCTAATGAAAAACTGTTTTTT. Translated, it gives CASSPFRNRIANEKLFF.

Only a few counts were recorded for this clone. The chain uses TRBV6-6 and TRBJ1-2; no clear D. CDR1 MNHNY and CDR2 SVGAGI come from the germline V gene (reference sequence). The V end lost 2 bases, the J end lost 4 bases, and 14 bases lay between the germline ends. This CDR3 is 15 amino acids long. CDR3 nucleotides: TGTGCCAGCAGTTACCCAACCTTAACGGGCTATGGCTACACCTTC. Translated: CASSYPTLTGYGYTF.

This clone was seen only once. The chain joins TRBV4-2 to TRBJ1-3; D gene uncertain. The CDR3 has 16 amino acids. The germline V gene encodes CDR1 LGHNA and CDR2 YNFKEQ. With 0 bases removed from V and 4 bases from J, the gap between germline ends came to 13 bases. The CDR3 spells CASSQDDGRRGNTIYF. CDR3 coding DNA: TGTGCCAGCAGCCAAGATGATGGCAGGCGGGGAAACACCATATATTTT.

The genes are TRBV7-8 and TRBJ1-1; maybe TRBD1 (5 bases). The CDR3 totals 14 residues. Trimming pared 1 base from V and 6 bases from J, leaving 12 bases between. Germline CDR1 SGHVS, CDR2 FQNEAQ. CDR3 sequence reads: CASSLVTGDSEAFF. Here the CDR3 DNA reads TGTGCCAGCAGCTTAGTAACAGGAGACTCTGAAGCTTTCTTT. Looking up the rest from reference TRBV7-8 and TRBJ1-1 gives the full variable domain: GAGVSQSPRYKVAKRGQDVALRCDPISGHVSLFWYQQALGQGPEFLTYFQNEAQLDKSGLPSDRFFAERPEGSVSTLKIQRTQQEDSAVYLCASSLVTGDSEAFFGQGTRLTVV.

This clone was detected a few times. The chain links TRBV2 to TRBJ1-2, with D hard to call. With 3 bases removed from V and 5 bases from J, the gap between germline ends came to 7 bases. This CDR3 spans 12 amino acids. Germline V lookup: CDR1 SNHLY, CDR2 FYNNEI. CDR3 sequence: CASSESRYGYTF. As DNA, the CDR3 is TGTGCCAGCAGTGAGTCCAGATATGGCTACACCTTC.

The chain carries TRBV27 and TRBJ2-2; weak D call: TRBD1 (6 bases). CDR3 length equals 14 residues. From germline, CDR1 is MNHEY and CDR2 SMNVEV (reference sequence). V was trimmed by 5 bases and J by 2 bases, leaving 9 bases between them. The CDR3 sequence is CASSGQINTGELFF. The DNA of the CDR3 is TGTGCCAGCAGTGGACAGATTAACACCGGGGAGCTGTTTTTT.

The chain is built from TRBV5-4 and TRBJ2-5; D remains unclear. The CDR3 consists of 15 residues. Germline-derived CDR1 and CDR2 are SGHNT and YYREEE (reference sequence). V was cut by 0 bases and J by 1 base, with 10 bases left in between. CDR3 coding DNA: TGTGCCAGCAGCTTGGACAGACCCCTCCAAGAGACCCAGTACTTC. It specifies CASSLDRPLQETQYF.

The chain links TRBV18 to TRBJ2-5, with 14 bases fitting TRBD2. The length of the CDR3 is 16 residues. Trimming cost V 0 bases and J 4 bases; bases outside gene matches: 1. Germline CDR1 KGHSH, CDR2 LQKENI. CDR3 protein: CASSPPGLAGVETQYF. CDR3 nucleotides: TGTGCCAGCTCACCACCGGGACTAGCGGGAGTAGAGACCCAGTACTTC.

The chain links TRBV11-2 to TRBJ2-1; 10 bases agree with TRBD2. The CDR3 is 16 amino acids. Germline V gene lookup returns CDR1 SGHAT and CDR2 FQNNGV. The V and J ends lost 0 bases and 7 bases, in that order; junction bases with no gene match: 6. As DNA, the CDR3 is TGTGCCAGCAGCTTAGATACGGCTAGCGGGAGAAATGAGCAGTTCTTC. It is translated as CASSLDTASGRNEQFF. The full variable domain, in which reference TRBV11-2 and TRBJ2-1 provide the parts outside the CDR3, is EAGVAQSPRYKIIEKRQSVAFWCNPISGHATLYWYQQILGQGPKLLIQFQNNGVVDDSQLPKDRFSAERLKGVDSTLKIQPAKLEDSAVYLCASSLDTASGRNEQFFGPGTRLTVL.

This clone was recorded only once. This chain links TRBV29-1 with TRBJ2-7; 11 bases align to TRBD2. Unmatched junction bases numbered 5, after V lost 2 bases and J lost 5 bases. The CDR3 sequence is 14 residues long. CDR1 and CDR2 (germline): SQVTM, ANQGSEA. CDR3 sequence (DNA): TGCAGCGTTGAACCTAGCGGGAGGCACAACGAGCAGTACTTC. This gives the protein CSVEPSGRHNEQYF.

The chain carries TRBV5-1 and TRBJ1-1; the D gene is possibly TRBD1 (6 bases). The CDR3 runs to 16 residues. V was shortened by 0 bases and J by 4 bases, with 16 bases between the two germline ends. Per the germline V gene, CDR1 is SGHRS and CDR2 is YFSETQ. CDR3: CASSLAEGGLSTEAFF. CDR3 nucleotide sequence: TGCGCCAGCAGCTTGGCCGAGGGGGGCCTGAGCACTGAAGCTTTCTTT.

This chain links TRBV5-1 with TRBJ1-1, with 8 bases matching TRBD1. From germline, CDR1 is SGHRS and CDR2 YFSETQ. CDR3 length: 15 amino acids. With V trimmed by 3 bases and J by 1 base, 5 bases remained unmatched. The CDR3 sequence is CASSSRTGKNTEAFF. The DNA for the CDR3 is TGCGCCAGCAGCTCTCGGACAGGGAAGAACACTGAAGCTTTCTTT.

The chain has TRBV7-2 and TRBJ1-4, with D maybe TRBD1 (6 bases). Trimming stripped 4 bases from V and 5 bases from J, with 14 bases between. Germline V gene lookup returns CDR1 SGHTA and CDR2 FQGNSA. The CDR3 is 15 residues long. The CDR3 DNA follows: TGTGCCAGCAGCTCAGACAGGTTAGGGAATGAAAAACTGTTTTTT. This encodes CASSSDRLGNEKLFF.

The chain recombines TRBV18 with TRBJ2-7; D is perhaps TRBD1 (6 bases). Germline V gene lookup returns CDR1 KGHSH and CDR2 LQKENI. The ends were cut back, 3 bases at V and 5 bases at J, with 14 bases in the middle. The CDR3 sequence is 14 residues long. The CDR3, as DNA: TGTGCCAGCTCACCCACCCCTACAGGGAACGAGCAGTACTTC. Encoded protein: CASSPTPTGNEQYF.

The chain links TRBV30 to TRBJ2-5; D is undetermined. Trimming removed 2 bases from V and 2 bases from J, with 12 bases in between. Per germline, CDR1 GTSNPN and CDR2 SVGIG (reference sequence). CDR3 length: 14 amino acids. The CDR3 coding sequence is TGTGCCTGGAGTAAGCGCCCCCCTCAAGAGACCCAGTACTTC. The encoded protein is CAWSKRPPQETQYF.

The rearrangement uses TRBV14 and TRBJ2-5, with D unresolved. The J call may be in error: the DNA end matches TRBJ2-7 better. Germline CDR1 is SGHDN and CDR2 is FVKESK. CDR3 length: 17 amino acids. The CDR3 DNA is TGTGCCAGCAGCCAAGATCTGTCACCGGGCTACTCCTACGAGCAGTACTTC. Translated: CASSQDLSPGYSYEQYF.

V usage is TRBV6-5 and J usage is TRBJ2-7; D is unresolved. The V end was cut by 6 bases, the J end by 1 base, with 10 bases between. The CDR3 runs 13 residues. CDR1 and CDR2 (germline): MNHEY, SVGAGI. The CDR3 spells CASSKGPSYEQYF. In DNA, the CDR3 is TGTGCCAGCAGCAAGGGTCCGTCCTACGAGCAGTACTTC.

The V and J genes are TRBV29-1 and TRBJ2-5; D is perhaps TRBD1 or TRBD2 (5 bases each). Germline loops: CDR1 SQVTM, CDR2 ANQGSEA. This CDR3 comprises 12 residues. With 4 bases removed from V and 1 base from J, the gap between germline ends came to 7 bases. For the CDR3, the DNA is TGCAGCGTTGGGGGGATCCAAGAGACCCAGTACTTC. Translating gives CSVGGIQETQYF.

J is TRBJ2-2 and V is TRBV7-9; D gene unclear. The CDR3 runs 16 residues. CDR1 is SEHNR and CDR2 is FQNEAQ in the germline V gene (reference sequence). Trimming pared 5 bases from V and 0 bases from J, leaving 13 bases between. The CDR3 DNA is TGTGCCAGCAGCCCTACTCCGTTAGCGAACACCGGGGAGCTGTTTTTT. This translates into CASSPTPLANTGELFF. Based on the CDR3 plus reference TRBV7-9 and TRBJ2-2, the full variable domain is DTGVSQNPRHKITKRGQNVTFRCDPISEHNRLYWYRQTLGQGPEFLTYFQNEAQLEKSRLLSDRFSAERPKGSFSTLEIQRTEQGDSAMYLCASSPTPLANTGELFFGEGSRLTVL.

The rearrangement joins TRBV11-2 to TRBJ2-3, with 9 positions matching TRBD1. CDR3 size: 15 residues. V was clipped by 6 bases and J by 3 bases; unmatched bases: 7. The germline CDR1 and CDR2 sequences are SGHAT and FQNNGV. CDR3 amino acids: CASSFLTGGTDTQYF. CDR3 DNA sequence: TGTGCCAGCAGTTTTTTGACAGGGGGAACAGATACGCAGTATTTT.

J is TRBJ2-3 and V is TRBV30; 11 bases map to TRBD2. V shed 2 bases and J 6 bases; nucleotides not matched to a gene: 4. Germline lookup yields CDR1 GTSNPN and CDR2 SVGIG (reference sequence). The CDR3 runs to 14 residues. CDR3 in amino acids: CAWSLSGGADTQYF. The CDR3 coding sequence is TGTGCCTGGAGTCTTAGCGGGGGGGCGGATACGCAGTATTTT.